The 9 T cell receptor beta chains presented below share a single source sample, sequenced in a study of cytomegalovirus exposure and HLA in healthy donors. TCRdb's copy holds only in-frame clones and misses some; the assay was immunoSEQ multiplex PCR. The sample contains about 110,000 clones, over 75% of which appear only once. The sequenced material came from PBMCs. These receptors came from a woman in her 30s in good health and CMV-seropositive.

The chain links TRBV4-2 to TRBJ2-2, with D unclear. The CDR3 extends over 15 amino acids. The germline V and J ends were trimmed by 0 bases and 1 base, with 6 bases remaining between them. CDR1 and CDR2 from the germline V gene are LGHNA and YNFKEQ. This CDR3 reads CASSQEFGNTGELFF. In DNA form, the CDR3 reads TGTGCCAGCAGCCAAGAATTCGGGAACACCGGGGAGCTGTTTTTT.

This rearrangement joins TRBV15 to TRBJ2-7, with D tentatively TRBD1 (5 bases). Per germline, CDR1 LNHNV and CDR2 YYDKDF (reference sequence). With 0 bases removed from V and 5 bases from J, the gap between germline ends came to 11 bases. The CDR3 contains 14 residues. In nucleotides, the CDR3 is TGTGCCACCAGCAGAGACAGGGTCGGCCACGAGCAGTACTTC. As protein: CATSRDRVGHEQYF.

This clone has just a few counts. The gene calls are TRBV6-1 and TRBJ2-2; a possible D gene is TRBD2 (6 bases). CDR1 is MNHNS and CDR2 is SASEGT in the germline V gene. The V end lost 6 bases, the J end lost 0 bases, and 8 bases lay between the germline ends. The CDR3 extends over 14 amino acids. CDR3 region: CASRGGANTGELFF. DNA for the CDR3: TGTGCCAGCAGGGGCGGGGCGAACACCGGGGAGCTGTTTTTT.

The chain couples TRBV29-1 to TRBJ2-6, with 9 bases lining up with TRBD2. CDR1 and CDR2 (germline): SQVTM, ANQGSEA. This CDR3 has 15 residues. The V segment lost 4 bases and the J segment 4 bases; nucleotides outside the gene matches: 5. The CDR3 here is CSVVLAGSGANVLTF. The CDR3 region has the DNA TGCAGCGTTGTCCTAGCGGGGTCGGGGGCCAACGTCCTGACTTTC. Supplemented by reference TRBV29-1 and TRBJ2-6, the full variable domain reads SAVISQKPSRDICQRGTSLTIQCQVDSQVTMMFWYRQQPGQSLTLIATANQGSEATYESGFVIDKFPISRPNLTFSTLTVSNMSPEDSSIYLCSVVLAGSGANVLTFGAGSRLTVL.

The chain joins TRBV11-2 to TRBJ2-2, with D tentatively TRBD2 (5 bases). Trimming took 5 bases from V and 4 from J, leaving 20 bases between them. The V gene's germline CDR1 is SGHAT and CDR2 FQNNGV. The CDR3 contains 17 residues. The CDR3 protein is CASSSLGHRGPTGELFF. CDR3 bases: TGTGCCAGCAGCAGCTTAGGTCATAGAGGGCCCACCGGGGAGCTGTTTTTT.

The chain links TRBV7-9 to TRBJ1-4, with TRBD1 matching over 10 bases. V shed 5 bases and J 6 bases; nucleotides not matched to a gene: 9. The CDR3 runs 16 residues. CDR1 is SEHNR and CDR2 is FQNEAQ in the germline V gene (reference sequence). The CDR3: CASSDRTGGEDEKLFF. The CDR3 bases are TGTGCCAGCAGCGACCGGACAGGGGGAGAAGATGAAAAACTGTTTTTT.

In its sample, this clone was seen a few times. The chain joins TRBV4-1 to TRBJ2-7; D is possibly TRBD1 (6 bases). V was trimmed by 0 bases and J by 3 bases, leaving 6 bases between them. The CDR3 runs 13 residues. Germline assignment: CDR1 MGHRA and CDR2 YSYEKL. For the CDR3, the DNA is TGCGCCAGCAGCCAAGAAGGGGGCTACGAGCAGTACTTC. It is translated as CASSQEGGYEQYF.

The rearrangement joins TRBV28 to TRBJ1-2; D remains ambiguous. The CDR3 runs 16 residues. CDR1 and CDR2 from the germline V gene are MDHEN and SYDVKM. V was pared by 2 bases and J by 6 bases, with 19 bases between. The CDR3 DNA reads as TGTGCCAGCAGTTTAAGAAGGCTTAGGAGGCTTCATGGCTACACCTTC. This translates into CASSLRRLRRLHGYTF.

This sequence joins TRBV19 and TRBJ1-5; TRBD1 matches 10 bases. The CDR3 covers 16 residues. V was clipped by 0 bases and J by 5 bases; unmatched bases: 4. Germline V gives CDR1 LNHDA, CDR2 SQIVND (reference sequence). The CDR3: CASSIDGDRGDQPQHF. CDR3 nucleotides: TGTGCCAGTAGTATAGATGGGGACAGGGGCGATCAGCCCCAGCATTTT.